A single sample is the source of the 30 T cell receptor beta chains below, sequenced in a study of CD8 T cells in Susac syndrome. Reverse transcription of roughly 0.5 to 1 ug RNA was performed with random hexamers. TCRdb analysed the immunoSEQ multiplex PCR reads with MiXCR anew, one entry per CDR3 protein. The sample has roughly 150,000 distinct CDR3 sequences, 95% seen once. Sequences were obtained from CD4+ T cells from PBMCs. These receptor sequences come from a human donor with Susac syndrome.

The CDR3 protein is CASSQTHSGANVLTF. The CDR3 coding sequence is TGCGCCAGCAGCCAGACACACTCTGGGGCCAACGTCCTGACTTTC. The chain has TRBV4-1 and TRBJ2-6; no firm D call. From germline, CDR1 is MGHRA and CDR2 YSYEKL. Trimming pared 3 bases from V and 0 bases from J, leaving 6 bases between. There are 15 residues in the CDR3.

The V gene is TRBV29-1, the J gene TRBJ1-4; D remains unclear. Trimming stripped 0 bases from V and 3 bases from J, with 11 bases between. The CDR3 contains 15 residues. Germline CDR1 and CDR2: SQVTM and ANQGSEA. CDR3 bases: TGCAGCGTTGAAGATTCGGGATCGGCTAATGAAAAACTGTTTTTT. Amino acid sequence: CSVEDSGSANEKLFF.

The gene calls are TRBV24-1 and TRBJ2-2; the match to TRBD2 covers 10 bases. V was pared by 4 bases and J by 1 base, with 2 bases of the junction left unmatched. CDR1 is KGHDR and CDR2 is SFDVKD in the germline V gene. The CDR3 totals 16 residues. DNA for the CDR3: TGTGCCACCAGTGACAGGACTAGCGGGAACACCGGGGAGCTGTTTTTT. The encoded protein is CATSDRTSGNTGELFF.

The rearrangement links TRBV20-1 to TRBJ1-2; tentative D call: TRBD1 (5 bases). The V and J ends lost 3 bases and 4 bases respectively, with 12 bases between them. This CDR3 is built from 13 residues. Germline assignment: CDR1 DFQATT and CDR2 SNEGSKA (reference sequence). As DNA, the CDR3 is TGCAGTGCTAGGGTTCAGGGCGTCTATGGCTACACCTTC. This codes for CSARVQGVYGYTF.

The chain recombines TRBV11-2 with TRBJ2-3, with D unclear. From germline, CDR1 is SGHAT and CDR2 FQNNGV. The CDR3 length is 14 residues. V lost 1 base to trimming and J lost 11 bases, with 16 bases between them. CDR3 in DNA: TGTGCCAGCAGCTTAGGTCCAATTTCAGAGCAGCAGTATTTT. Encoded protein: CASSLGPISEQQYF.

V usage is TRBV29-1 and J usage is TRBJ2-4; D possibly corresponds to TRBD1 (6 bases). CDR3 length: 14 amino acids. Trimming left V 4 bases short and J 0 bases short, with 10 bases between. The germline gives CDR1 SQVTM, CDR2 ANQGSEA. Here the CDR3 reads CSVAGAGAKNIQYF. CDR3 DNA sequence: TGCAGCGTTGCAGGGGCTGGAGCCAAAAACATTCAGTACTTC. The full variable domain, in which reference TRBV29-1 and TRBJ2-4 provide the parts outside the CDR3, is SAVISQKPSRDICQRGTSLTIQCQVDSQVTMMFWYRQQPGQSLTLIATANQGSEATYESGFVIDKFPISRPNLTFSTLTVSNMSPEDSSIYLCSVAGAGAKNIQYFGAGTRLSVL.

The chain couples TRBV5-4 to TRBJ2-1; 9 bases line up with TRBD1. V shed 5 bases, J shed 9 bases, and the junction held 9 bases outside the gene matches. The CDR3 is made up of 14 amino acids. Germline CDR1 and CDR2: SGHNT and YYREEE (reference sequence). CDR3 loop: CASRGDRALGEQFF. CDR3 bases: TGTGCCAGCAGGGGGGACAGGGCCCTGGGTGAGCAGTTCTTC.

V gene TRBV15 combines with J gene TRBJ2-5; D not resolved. Trimming left V 3 bases short and J 5 bases short, with 10 bases between. The CDR3 consists of 13 residues. In germline, CDR1 is LNHNV, CDR2 YYDKDF (reference sequence). The CDR3 region has the DNA TGTGCCACCAGCAGGGAAGCAAGGGAGACCCAGTACTTC. It codes for CATSREARETQYF.

The CDR3 sequence is CASSYSTGAFTYEQYF. In nucleotides, the CDR3 is TGTGCCAGCAGTTACTCGACGGGGGCCTTCACCTACGAGCAGTACTTC. The chain couples TRBV6-5 to TRBJ2-7; either TRBD1 or TRBD2 may supply D (6 bases each). Trimming stripped 0 bases from V and 2 bases from J, with 14 bases between. Per the germline V gene, CDR1 is MNHEY and CDR2 is SVGAGI. The CDR3 runs to 16 residues.

The V and J genes are TRBV29-1 and TRBJ2-5, with a possible D match to TRBD2 (7 bases). Germline V gene data show CDR1 as SQVTM and CDR2 as ANQGSEA. The CDR3 spans 14 residues. V was shortened by 3 bases and J by 3 bases, with 14 bases between the two germline ends. In DNA form, the CDR3 reads TGCAGCGTTGATAGGGGGGGGCCTAAAGAGACCCAGTACTTC. Its translation: CSVDRGGPKETQYF.

This chain connects TRBV20-1 to TRBJ1-1; D possibly corresponds to TRBD1 (6 bases). Trimming took 4 bases from V and 2 from J, leaving 14 bases between them. CDR3 length: 14 residues. The germline gives CDR1 DFQATT, CDR2 SNEGSKA (reference sequence). The CDR3 sequence is CSATKDRSNTEAFF. CDR3 DNA: TGCAGTGCTACCAAAGACAGGTCCAACACTGAAGCTTTCTTT.

The V and J genes are TRBV7-2 and TRBJ2-1, with D perhaps TRBD1 (6 bases). V lost 5 bases and J 7 bases, leaving 15 bases between the germline ends. CDR1 SGHTA and CDR2 FQGNSA come from the germline V gene. The CDR3 consists of 14 residues. The CDR3 DNA follows: TGTGCCAGCAGCCCCCAGGGGCGACCGAATGAGCAGTTCTTC. It encodes CASSPQGRPNEQFF.

The chain is built from TRBV12-1 and TRBJ2-3; whether TRBD1, the table's D call, matches the DNA was not checked. TRBV12-1 is a documented pseudogene. The CDR3 extends over 15 amino acids. CDR3 residues: CASSLPGGLTDTQYF. The CDR3 DNA follows: TGTGCCAGCAGCTTACCAGGGGGACTCACAGATACGCAGTATTTT.

The J gene is TRBJ2-5, the V gene TRBV27, with 8 bases lining up with TRBD1. The germline gives CDR1 MNHEY, CDR2 SMNVEV (reference sequence). The junction had 8 bases not matched to a gene; V was cut back by 3 bases and J by 5 bases. The CDR3 is 15 amino acids. CDR3 in amino acids: CASSFSTGVGETQYF. CDR3 in DNA: TGTGCCAGCAGTTTCTCGACAGGGGTCGGGGAGACCCAGTACTTC.

The V gene is TRBV5-1, the J gene TRBJ2-1, with 7 bases matching TRBD1. The J segment lost 0 bases and the V segment lost 0 bases, leaving 6 bases of the junction unmatched. The CDR3 is made up of 17 amino acids. Germline loops: CDR1 SGHRS, CDR2 YFSETQ. The CDR3 nucleotides are TGCGCCAGCAGCTTGGCGACCGGGACAGTCTCCTACAATGAGCAGTTCTTC. It specifies CASSLATGTVSYNEQFF.

The chain couples TRBV4-1 to TRBJ2-7, with 9 bases lining up with TRBD2. The CDR3 sequence is 14 residues long. The V gene's germline CDR1 is MGHRA and CDR2 YSYEKL. V shed 1 base and J 3 bases; nucleotides not matched to a gene: 1. The CDR3 sequence: CASSQVAGDYEQYF. Here the CDR3 DNA reads TGCGCCAGCAGCCAAGTAGCGGGGGACTACGAGCAGTACTTC.

V usage is TRBV15 and J usage is TRBJ1-1, with D perhaps TRBD1 (6 bases). Germline CDR1 and CDR2: LNHNV and YYDKDF (reference sequence). V was shortened by 3 bases and J by 11 bases, with 16 bases between the two germline ends. There are 13 residues in the CDR3. CDR3 DNA sequence: TGTGCCACCAGCAGCGCCTTGGCGGGGGCGGCTTTCTTT. Translated, it gives CATSSALAGAAFF.

This clonotype was counted only a few times. V and J are TRBV2 and TRBJ2-1; no clear D gene. V lost 5 bases and J 8 bases, leaving 10 bases between the germline ends. The CDR3 has 12 amino acids. CDR1 SNHLY and CDR2 FYNNEI come from the germline V gene. CDR3 residues: CASSSQRDEQFF. The CDR3 DNA follows: TGTGCCAGCAGTTCCCAACGGGATGAGCAGTTCTTC.

The chain is built from TRBV29-1 and TRBJ2-7; possible D gene TRBD2, 6 bases. The CDR3 is made up of 14 amino acids. In germline, CDR1 is SQVTM, CDR2 ANQGSEA. V was clipped by 7 bases and J by 3 bases, with 19 bases between them. CDR3 amino acids: CSARIQLGGYEQYF. CDR3 coding DNA: TGCAGCGCCAGAATACAGTTGGGGGGCTACGAGCAGTACTTC.

This rearrangement joins TRBV12-3 or TRBV12-4 to TRBJ2-1; D gene ambiguous. The CDR3 has 11 amino acids. The ends were cut back, 8 bases at V and 8 bases at J, with 10 bases in the middle. CDR3 in DNA: TGTGCCAGCGCTGCAAGGGATGAGCAGTTCTTC. Translating it yields CASAARDEQFF.

On this clonotype: Germline and junction disagree at one end, which may indicate a read error. J is TRBJ2-1 and V is TRBV20-1, with 13 positions matching TRBD2. This CDR3 region has 12 residues. Germline lookup yields CDR1 DFQATT and CDR2 SNEGSKA (reference sequence). The CDR3 region is CSTSGGGNEQFF. The CDR3 bases are TGCAGTACTAGCGGGGGGGGCAATGAGCAGTTCTTC.

The chain employs TRBV5-1 and TRBJ2-3; no definite D call. V was cut by 2 bases and J by 2 bases, with 9 bases left in between. Germline V gene data show CDR1 as SGHRS and CDR2 as YFSETQ. The CDR3 has 14 amino acids. The CDR3 DNA is TGCGCCAGCAGCTTAACTATATACACAGATACGCAGTATTTT. Translation: CASSLTIYTDTQYF.

The V gene is TRBV10-3, the J gene TRBJ1-1; D gene unclear. This CDR3 has 16 amino acids. V dropped 4 bases and J dropped 0 bases, with 15 bases sitting between them. Germline V gene lookup returns CDR1 ENHRY and CDR2 SYGVKD. CDR3 region: CAISARDTLMNTEAFF. CDR3 DNA sequence: TGTGCCATCAGTGCCCGAGATACGCTAATGAACACTGAAGCTTTCTTT.

The CDR3 here is CSAPYGGTYEQYF. CDR3 DNA: TGCAGTGCTCCGTACGGGGGGACCTACGAGCAGTACTTC. The chain has TRBV20-1 and TRBJ2-7; TRBD2 matches 7 bases. Losses at the gene ends were 5 bases for V and 2 bases for J; bases not matched to a gene: 6. Germline loops: CDR1 DFQATT, CDR2 SNEGSKA (reference sequence). This CDR3 spans 13 amino acids.

This clonotype was counted a single time. CDR3 loop: CATQRPGYEQYF. DNA for the CDR3: TGTGCCACCCAGCGTCCCGGGTACGAGCAGTACTTC. The rearrangement joins TRBV15 to TRBJ2-7; no clear D. V dropped 8 bases and J dropped 4 bases, with 12 bases sitting between them. Germline V gives CDR1 LNHNV, CDR2 YYDKDF (reference sequence). The CDR3 consists of 12 residues.

The rearrangement joins TRBV12-5 to TRBJ2-5; D might be TRBD1 or TRBD2, each matching 5 bases. Germline V gene lookup returns CDR1 LGHNT and CDR2 FRNRAP. The CDR3 covers 15 residues. V lost 7 bases and J 5 bases, leaving 20 bases between the germline ends. This CDR3 reads CASDRDGTRRETQYF. As DNA, the CDR3 is TGTGCTAGTGACCGGGACGGTACCCGGCGGGAGACCCAGTACTTC.

This chain joins TRBV12-3 or TRBV12-4 and TRBJ1-1; D gene uncertain. Trimming took 7 bases from V and 5 from J, leaving 14 bases between them. The CDR3 length is 13 residues. In DNA form, the CDR3 reads TGTGCCAGCACCCGCACCCTCTGGACTGAAGCTTTCTTT. This gives the protein CASTRTLWTEAFF.

The chain joins TRBV3-1 to TRBJ1-6; D unresolved. CDR1 and CDR2 (germline): LGHDT, YNNKEL (reference sequence). V was trimmed by 1 base and J by 10 bases, leaving 8 bases between them. The CDR3 extends over 13 amino acids. CDR3 coding DNA: TGTGCCAGCAGCCAAGGGTCCGACTCACCCCTCCACTTT. This sequence encodes CASSQGSDSPLHF.

The rearrangement links TRBV12-3 or TRBV12-4 to TRBJ2-1, with 7 bases fitting TRBD1. The length of the CDR3 is 12 residues. J lost 12 bases, V lost 6 bases, and 8 bases had no gene match. The CDR3: CASRIRQGGQFF. CDR3 nucleotides: TGTGCCAGCAGGATCCGACAGGGTGGGCAGTTCTTC.

The genes are TRBV20-1 and TRBJ2-5; 13 bases align to TRBD2. Germline values: CDR1 DFQATT, CDR2 SNEGSKA (reference sequence). V was pared by 6 bases and J by 5 bases, with 3 bases of the junction left unmatched. The CDR3 totals 13 residues. CDR3 sequence (DNA): TGCAGTGCCCGGGGACTAGCGGGGGAGACCCAGTACTTC. Encoded protein: CSARGLAGETQYF.